The 24 T cell receptor beta chains below were found in one sample sequenced in a study of shared T cell receptors in the human thymus (TCRdb year 2021). Receptors were amplified or captured by the immunoSEQ multiplex PCR assay. Not all clones reach the TCRdb copy of this immuneACCESS table, which keeps in-frame sequences only. Checked studies attribute under half of the gap to unresolved V genes and leave the rest unexplained. Within this sample are 500,000 to 750,000 clones, with roughly 90% of them counted one time only. The top ten hold about 0.01% of the sample. This sample also appeared in a second study, on human thymus T cells.

Specimen: thymocytes. Source of these receptors: a boy in the first two years of life with a congenital heart defect. Donor details come from another sample of the same person, matched by shared clones.

This sequence joins TRBV29-1 and TRBJ2-1, with 8 bases identical to TRBD2. The CDR3 totals 13 residues. Germline assignment: CDR1 SQVTM and CDR2 ANQGSEA. V lost 4 bases and J lost 10; bases outside the gene matches: 9. Written as DNA, the CDR3 is TGCAGCGTTGTACCGGGAGGGCCAGGAGAGCAGTTCTTC. It yields the protein CSVVPGGPGEQFF.

The chain joins TRBV7-9 to TRBJ2-6; no clear D gene. The ends were cut back, 11 bases at V and 3 bases at J, with 17 bases in the middle. Germline-derived CDR1 and CDR2 are SEHNR and FQNEAQ (reference sequence). This CDR3 region has 15 residues. As DNA, the CDR3 is TGTGCCTGTTTGCCTAGTTTAATTGGGGCCAACGTCCTGACTTTC. Its protein product is CACLPSLIGANVLTF.

The chain has TRBV4-2 and TRBJ1-1; no clear D. The CDR3 is 15 amino acids. Between the trimmed V and J ends, which lost 4 bases and 0 bases, there was a span of 12 bases. The germline gives CDR1 LGHNA, CDR2 YNFKEQ. DNA of the CDR3: TGTGCCAGCAGCCGCCCCAGTATCATGAACACTGAAGCTTTCTTT. It codes for CASSRPSIMNTEAFF.

The chain couples TRBV25-1 to TRBJ2-2; D is possibly TRBD2 (7 bases). The CDR3 is 15 residues long. Trimming took off 6 bases at V and 1 base at J, with 12 bases between the two ends. Looked up from germline, CDR1 is MGHDK and CDR2 is SYGVNS. The CDR3 loop is CASSGGHKNTGELFF. The CDR3 region has the DNA TGTGCCAGCAGCGGGGGGCACAAGAACACCGGGGAGCTGTTTTTT.

The V call is TRBV5-4, the J call TRBJ2-5; 9 bases fit TRBD2. The germline V gene has CDR1 SGHNT and CDR2 YYREEE (reference sequence). Trimming removed 0 bases from V and 4 bases from J; junction bases left unmatched: 7. The CDR3 spans 16 residues. The CDR3 is CASSLGAGGPGETQYF. CDR3 nucleotides: TGTGCCAGCAGCTTGGGGGCGGGAGGGCCGGGAGAGACCCAGTACTTC.

This clone was seen more than once but under ten times. The chain uses TRBV6-5 and TRBJ1-4, with no clear D. Trimming left V 2 bases short and J 0 bases short, with 4 bases between. Looked up from germline, CDR1 is MNHEY and CDR2 is SVGAGI. CDR3 length: 14 residues. CDR3 sequence (DNA): TGTGCCAGCAGTTACATCGCAACTAATGAAAAACTGTTTTTT. This encodes CASSYIATNEKLFF.

This chain connects TRBV4-2 to TRBJ2-1; no reliable D call. The germline V and J ends were trimmed by 0 bases and 15 bases, with 15 bases remaining between them. The CDR3 runs to 13 residues. Germline CDR1 is LGHNA and CDR2 is YNFKEQ. CDR3: CASSQESVATRFF. The CDR3 DNA reads TGTGCCAGCAGCCAAGAGTCTGTGGCCACCCGGTTCTTC.

The DNA for the CDR3 is TGTGCCAGCAAGGCGATTCGGGGAGGCGAGCAGTACTTC. Its translation: CASKAIRGGEQYF. The chain links TRBV2 to TRBJ2-7, with a weak D call TRBD2 (6 bases). Germline lookup yields CDR1 SNHLY and CDR2 FYNNEI. The CDR3 totals 13 residues. V lost 7 bases to trimming and J lost 6 bases, with 16 bases between them. Using reference TRBV2 and TRBJ2-7 for the parts outside the CDR3, the full variable domain is EPEVTQTPSHQVTQMGQEVILRCVPISNHLYFYWYRQILGQKVEFLVSFYNNEISEKSEIFDDQFSVERPDGSNFTLKIRSTKLEDSAMYFCASKAIRGGEQYFGPGTRLTVT.

The chain joins TRBV6-6 to TRBJ2-1, with D maybe TRBD2 (6 bases). Germline V lookup: CDR1 MNHNY, CDR2 SVGAGI (reference sequence). The CDR3 is made up of 15 amino acids. The V gene lost 5 bases and the J gene lost 2 bases, with 13 bases spanning the gap. CDR3 bases: TGTGCCAGCAGTCCAAGACTAGGGCCCTACAATGAGCAGTTCTTC. This gives the protein CASSPRLGPYNEQFF.

The CDR3 nucleotides read TGTGCCATCAGTGAGTCGGGACAGCGTCCAGACACAGATACGCAGTATTTT. Its protein is CAISESGQRPDTDTQYF. V and J are TRBV10-3 and TRBJ2-3, with TRBD1 matching 7 bases. J lost 2 bases, V lost 0 bases, and 8 bases had no gene match. The CDR3 extends over 17 amino acids. Germline V gene lookup returns CDR1 ENHRY and CDR2 SYGVKD.

This clone is a singleton in its sample. V gene TRBV15 combines with J gene TRBJ2-7, with D maybe TRBD2 (7 bases). The CDR3 is 15 amino acids. Germline V gene sequence: CDR1 LNHNV, CDR2 YYDKDF (reference sequence). Trimming stripped 1 base from V and 3 bases from J, with 13 bases between. DNA for the CDR3: TGTGCCACCAGCAGAGGTCCAGGGGACTACTACGAGCAGTACTTC. Amino acid sequence: CATSRGPGDYYEQYF.

The V call is TRBV19, the J call TRBJ1-4; 7 bases fit TRBD1. There are 15 residues in the CDR3. Looked up from germline, CDR1 is LNHDA and CDR2 is SQIVND (reference sequence). With 5 bases clipped from V and 5 bases from J, the junction kept 8 bases outside the gene matches. The CDR3 coding sequence is TGTGCCAGTAGTGCCTTGGGACAGAAAAATGAAAAACTGTTTTTT. The encoded protein is CASSALGQKNEKLFF. The full variable domain, with the rest looked up from reference TRBV19 and TRBJ1-4, is DGGITQSPKYLFRKEGQNVTLSCEQNLNHDAMYWYRQDPGQGLRLIYYSQIVNDFQKGDIAEGYSVSREKKESFPLTVTSAQKNPTAFYLCASSALGQKNEKLFFGSGTQLSVL.

J is TRBJ2-3 and V is TRBV6-1; tentative D call: TRBD2 (7 bases). Trimming removed 0 bases at V and 0 bases at J, with 10 bases between. CDR1 and CDR2 (germline): MNHNS, SASEGT. The CDR3 has 16 residues. In DNA form, the CDR3 reads TGTGCCAGCAGTGAAGCTGGGGGGGCTAGCACAGATACGCAGTATTTT. Translating gives CASSEAGGASTDTQYF.

The chain uses TRBV9 and TRBJ2-3, with 9 bases matching TRBD2. CDR3 length equals 15 residues. From germline, CDR1 is SGDLS and CDR2 YYNGEE. The V and J ends lost 2 bases and 2 bases, in that order; junction bases with no gene match: 3. The DNA of the CDR3 is TGTGCCAGCAGCGTTCGACTAGCGGTCACAGATACGCAGTATTTT. Translated: CASSVRLAVTDTQYF.

This clone was observed once. The chain is built from TRBV13 and TRBJ2-4; TRBD1 is a possible D gene (5 bases). Trimming cost V 5 bases and J 2 bases, with 19 bases left between them. The CDR3 runs to 17 residues. CDR1 and CDR2 (germline): PRHDT, FYEKMQ (reference sequence). This CDR3 reads CASSHRTWPGTKNIQYF. The CDR3 DNA is TGTGCCAGCAGCCACAGGACGTGGCCAGGAACCAAAAACATTCAGTACTTC.

A few counts support this clone. Other DNA sequences in the same sample also yield this CDR3. The V and J genes are TRBV4-1 and TRBJ2-7; 8 bases line up with TRBD2. Trimming at V came to 3 bases and at J to 0 bases, leaving 1 base not matched to a gene. Per the germline V gene, CDR1 is MGHRA and CDR2 is YSYEKL. CDR3 length equals 14 residues. CDR3 bases: TGCGCCAGCAGCCAGGCGGGGGGCTCCTACGAGCAGTACTTC. Its translation is CASSQAGGSYEQYF.

The genes are TRBV9 and TRBJ2-2, with TRBD1 matching 9 bases. Germline V CDR1 and CDR2: SGDLS, YYNGEE. The CDR3 is 17 residues long. Trimming removed 0 bases from V and 6 bases from J; junction bases left unmatched: 9. CDR3 in amino acids: CASSVATRTGEAGELFF. CDR3 nucleotide sequence: TGTGCCAGCAGCGTAGCTACCCGGACAGGGGAGGCCGGGGAGCTGTTTTTT.

The gene calls are TRBV6-1 and TRBJ2-7; a weak D match, TRBD1 (6 bases). V was cut by 3 bases and J by 1 base, with 10 bases left in between. The CDR3 has 14 residues. Germline V gene lookup returns CDR1 MNHNS and CDR2 SASEGT. The chain's CDR3 is CASSDSQGSYEQYF. The DNA of the CDR3 is TGTGCCAGCAGTGATTCACAGGGTTCCTACGAGCAGTACTTC.

The V call is TRBV5-1, the J call TRBJ2-7; D not certain. The ends were cut back, 3 bases at V and 3 bases at J, with 25 bases in the middle. Germline V CDR1 and CDR2: SGHRS, YFSETQ. The length of the CDR3 is 18 residues. In nucleotides, the CDR3 is TGCGCCAGCAGCTGGCCAGACTTTGGTGGCGTCCCGGACTACGAGCAGTACTTC. Translation gives CASSWPDFGGVPDYEQYF.

This clone was counted only a few times. The chain has TRBV7-9 and TRBJ1-2; D perhaps matches TRBD1 (5 bases). Germline CDR1 is SEHNR and CDR2 is FQNEAQ (reference sequence). Trimming removed 1 base from V and 4 bases from J, with 13 bases in between. This CDR3 spans 15 amino acids. The CDR3 spells CASSLGQNSFYGYTF. The CDR3 region has the DNA TGTGCCAGCAGCTTAGGACAGAATTCCTTCTATGGCTACACCTTC.

The genes are TRBV7-8 and TRBJ2-3, with 7 bases fitting TRBD2. With 8 bases clipped from V and 4 bases from J, the junction kept 3 bases outside the gene matches. The germline V gene encodes CDR1 SGHVS and CDR2 FQNEAQ. CDR3 size: 12 residues. CDR3 residues: CASGSGPDTQYF. The CDR3 DNA reads as TGTGCCAGCGGTAGCGGGCCAGATACGCAGTATTTT.

This chain joins TRBV27 and TRBJ2-5; D not certain. Germline CDR1 MNHEY, CDR2 SMNVEV (reference sequence). This CDR3 region has 11 residues. The V end lost 7 bases, the J end lost 4 bases, and 7 bases lay between the germline ends. CDR3 DNA: TGTGCCAGCAAGCGCGGAGAGACCCAGTACTTC. As protein: CASKRGETQYF.

The chain recombines TRBV27 with TRBJ1-5, with 10 bases aligning to TRBD1. The CDR3 is 21 residues long. Unmatched junction bases numbered 19, after V lost 3 bases and J lost 2 bases. CDR1 and CDR2 (germline): MNHEY, SMNVEV (reference sequence). CDR3 sequence (DNA): TGTGCCAGCAGTTTGACGGATAAACCGGGACAGGGGTTGAATGGCAATCAGCCCCAGCATTTT. Protein product: CASSLTDKPGQGLNGNQPQHF.

The rearrangement joins TRBV13 to TRBJ2-2, with 14 bases that match TRBD2. V lost 3 bases to trimming and J lost 0 bases; unmatched junction nucleotides: 6. Germline CDR1 reads PRHDT; CDR2 reads FYEKMQ (reference sequence). This CDR3 region has 19 residues. The CDR3 loop reads CASSLRPTSGRANTGELFF. CDR3 coding DNA: TGTGCCAGCAGCTTGAGACCGACTAGCGGGAGGGCGAACACCGGGGAGCTGTTTTTT.